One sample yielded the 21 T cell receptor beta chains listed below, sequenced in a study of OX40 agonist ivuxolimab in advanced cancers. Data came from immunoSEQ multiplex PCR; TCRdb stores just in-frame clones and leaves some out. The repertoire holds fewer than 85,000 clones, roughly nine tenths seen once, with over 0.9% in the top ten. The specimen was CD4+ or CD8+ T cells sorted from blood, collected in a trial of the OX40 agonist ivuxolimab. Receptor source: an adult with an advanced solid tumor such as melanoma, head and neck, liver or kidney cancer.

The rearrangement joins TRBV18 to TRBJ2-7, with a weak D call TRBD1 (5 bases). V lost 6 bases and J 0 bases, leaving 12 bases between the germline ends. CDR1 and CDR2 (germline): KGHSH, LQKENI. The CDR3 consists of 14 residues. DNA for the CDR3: TGTGCCAGCTCTATCGACAGTTTCTCCTACGAGCAGTACTTC. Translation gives CASSIDSFSYEQYF.

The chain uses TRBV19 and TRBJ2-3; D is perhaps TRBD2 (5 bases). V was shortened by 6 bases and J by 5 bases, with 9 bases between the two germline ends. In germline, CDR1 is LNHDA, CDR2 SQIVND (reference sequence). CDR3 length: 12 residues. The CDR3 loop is CASRSSGDTQYF. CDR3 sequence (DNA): TGTGCCAGTAGATCCAGCGGAGATACGCAGTATTTT.

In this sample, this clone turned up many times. The CDR3 DNA sequence: TGTGCCAGTAGTATCGGCGGTCCCACCGGGGAGCTGTTTTTT. Protein sequence: CASSIGGPTGELFF. The chain carries TRBV19 and TRBJ2-2; D is ambiguous. The germline V gene encodes CDR1 LNHDA and CDR2 SQIVND (reference sequence). The CDR3 spans 14 residues. Trimming pared 3 bases from V and 4 bases from J, leaving 9 bases between.

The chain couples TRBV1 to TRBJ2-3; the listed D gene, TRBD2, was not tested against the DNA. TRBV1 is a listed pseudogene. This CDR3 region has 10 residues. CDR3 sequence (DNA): TGCACCAGCAGCCAAGATGACCGGGGTTTT. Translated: CTSSQDDRGF.

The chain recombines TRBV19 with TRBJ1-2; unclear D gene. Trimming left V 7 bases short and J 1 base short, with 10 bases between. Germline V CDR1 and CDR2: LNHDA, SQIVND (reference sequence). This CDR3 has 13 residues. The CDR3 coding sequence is TGTGCCAGTACAATCGGGAGTAACTATGGCTACACCTTC. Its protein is CASTIGSNYGYTF.

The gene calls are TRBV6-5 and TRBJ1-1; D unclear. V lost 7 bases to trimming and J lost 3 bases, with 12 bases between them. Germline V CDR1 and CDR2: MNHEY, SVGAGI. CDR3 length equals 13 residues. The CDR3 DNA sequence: TGTGCCAGCACCAGCAGGAAGGACACTGAAGCTTTCTTT. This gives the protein CASTSRKDTEAFF.

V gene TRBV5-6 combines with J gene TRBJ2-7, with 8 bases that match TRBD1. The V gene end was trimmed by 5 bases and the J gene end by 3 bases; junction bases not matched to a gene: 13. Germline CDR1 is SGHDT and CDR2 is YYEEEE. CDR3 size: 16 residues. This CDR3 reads CASRPISTGGSYEQYF. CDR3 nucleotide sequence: TGTGCCAGCAGGCCAATTAGTACAGGGGGAAGCTACGAGCAGTACTTC.

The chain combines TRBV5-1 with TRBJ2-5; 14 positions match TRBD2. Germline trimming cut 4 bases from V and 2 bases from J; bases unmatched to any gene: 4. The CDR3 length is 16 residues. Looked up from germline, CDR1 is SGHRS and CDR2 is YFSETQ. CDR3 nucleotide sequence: TGCGCCAGCAGCCAAGGGACTAGCGGGAGACAAGAGACCCAGTACTTC. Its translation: CASSQGTSGRQETQYF.

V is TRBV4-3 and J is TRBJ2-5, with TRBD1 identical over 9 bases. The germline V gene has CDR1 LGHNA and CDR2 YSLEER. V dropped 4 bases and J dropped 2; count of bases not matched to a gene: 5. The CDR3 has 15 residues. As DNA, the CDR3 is TGCGCCAGCAGCCGACCGGACAGGGGACAAGAGACCCAGTACTTC. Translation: CASSRPDRGQETQYF.

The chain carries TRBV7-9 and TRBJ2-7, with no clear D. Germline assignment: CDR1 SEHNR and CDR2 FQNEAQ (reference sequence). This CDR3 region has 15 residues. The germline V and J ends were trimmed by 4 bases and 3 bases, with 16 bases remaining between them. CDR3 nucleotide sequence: TGTGCCAGCAGCTCATATCCCGGGTCCCTCTACGAGCAGTACTTC. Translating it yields CASSSYPGSLYEQYF.

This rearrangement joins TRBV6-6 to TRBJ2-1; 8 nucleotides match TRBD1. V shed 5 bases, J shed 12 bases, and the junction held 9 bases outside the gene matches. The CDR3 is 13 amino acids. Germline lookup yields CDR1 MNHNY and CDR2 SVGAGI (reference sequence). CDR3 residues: CASSTRQGMWQFF. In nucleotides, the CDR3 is TGTGCCAGCAGTACGCGACAGGGGATGTGGCAGTTCTTC.

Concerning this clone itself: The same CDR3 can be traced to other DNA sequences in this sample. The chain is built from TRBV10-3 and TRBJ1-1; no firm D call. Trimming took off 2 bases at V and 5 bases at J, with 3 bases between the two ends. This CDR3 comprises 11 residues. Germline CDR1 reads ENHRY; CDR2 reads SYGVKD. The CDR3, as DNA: TGTGCCATCAGTGAGGGGACTGAAGCTTTCTTT. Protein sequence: CAISEGTEAFF.

The CDR3, as DNA: TGTGCCAGCAGCTTTGGGGGGCGCATCAGTTACGAGCAGTACTTC. It translates to CASSFGGRISYEQYF. The chain carries TRBV11-2 and TRBJ2-7; D tentatively reads TRBD1 or TRBD2 (6 bases each). Trimming left V 3 bases short and J 4 bases short, with 16 bases between. CDR1 is SGHAT and CDR2 is FQNNGV in the germline V gene. CDR3 length: 15 residues.

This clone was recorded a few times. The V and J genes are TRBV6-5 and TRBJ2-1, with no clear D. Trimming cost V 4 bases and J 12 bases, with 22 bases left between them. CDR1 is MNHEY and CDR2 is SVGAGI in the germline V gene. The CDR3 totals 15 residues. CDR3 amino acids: CASSSAAGRSPMQFF. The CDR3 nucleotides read TGTGCCAGCAGTTCAGCTGCTGGACGGTCGCCGATGCAGTTCTTC.

CDR3 sequence (DNA): TGTGCCAGCAGCCTGCCGAGGTACGAGCAGTACTTC. The encoded protein is CASSLPRYEQYF. The chain joins TRBV7-9 to TRBJ2-7; unclear D gene. Trimming stripped 5 bases from V and 4 bases from J, with 9 bases between. CDR1 and CDR2 (germline): SEHNR, FQNEAQ (reference sequence). The CDR3 is 12 residues long.

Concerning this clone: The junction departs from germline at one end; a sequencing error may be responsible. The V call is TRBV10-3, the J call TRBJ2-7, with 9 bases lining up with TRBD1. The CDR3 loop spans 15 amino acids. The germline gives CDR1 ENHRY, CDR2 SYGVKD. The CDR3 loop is CAISEVDRGSSEQYF. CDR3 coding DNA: TGTGCCATCAGTGAAGTCGACAGGGGGTCCTCCGAGCAGTACTTC.

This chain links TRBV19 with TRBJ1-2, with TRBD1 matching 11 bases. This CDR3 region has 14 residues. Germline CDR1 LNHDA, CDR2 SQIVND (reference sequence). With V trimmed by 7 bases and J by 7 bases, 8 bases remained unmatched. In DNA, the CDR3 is TGTGCCAGTACCCGTCGCGGACAGGGGGCTGGCTACACCTTC. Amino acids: CASTRRGQGAGYTF.

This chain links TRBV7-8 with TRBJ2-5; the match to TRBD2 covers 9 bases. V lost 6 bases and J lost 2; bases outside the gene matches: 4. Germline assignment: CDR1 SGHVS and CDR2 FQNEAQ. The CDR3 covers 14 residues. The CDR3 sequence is CASRALAGQETQYF. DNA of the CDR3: TGTGCCAGCAGAGCCCTAGCGGGGCAAGAGACCCAGTACTTC.

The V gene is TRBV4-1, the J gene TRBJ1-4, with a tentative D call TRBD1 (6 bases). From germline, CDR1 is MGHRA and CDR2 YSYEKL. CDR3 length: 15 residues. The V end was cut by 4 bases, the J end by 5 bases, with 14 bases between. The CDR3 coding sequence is TGCGCCAGCAGCCTAACTTGGACAGTCAATGAAAAACTGTTTTTT. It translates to CASSLTWTVNEKLFF.

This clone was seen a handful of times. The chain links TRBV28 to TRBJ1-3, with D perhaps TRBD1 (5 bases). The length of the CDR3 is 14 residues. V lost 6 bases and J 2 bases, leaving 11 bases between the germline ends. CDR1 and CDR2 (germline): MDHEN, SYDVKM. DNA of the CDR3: TGTGCCAGCAGACCCTCCAGGGCTGGAAACACCATATATTTT. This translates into CASRPSRAGNTIYF. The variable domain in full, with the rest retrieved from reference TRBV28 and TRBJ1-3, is DVKVTQSSRYLVKRTGEKVFLECVQDMDHENMFWYRQDPGLGLRLIYFSYDVKMKEKGDIPEGYSVSREKKERFSLILESASTNQTSMYLCASRPSRAGNTIYFGEGSWLTVV.

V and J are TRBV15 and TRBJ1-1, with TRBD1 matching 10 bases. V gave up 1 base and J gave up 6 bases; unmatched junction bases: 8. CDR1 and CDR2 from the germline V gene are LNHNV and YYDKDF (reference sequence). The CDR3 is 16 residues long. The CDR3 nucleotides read TGTGCCACCAGCAGAGGATCCGGGACAGGGGCATCTGAAGCTTTCTTT. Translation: CATSRGSGTGASEAFF.